A selection of T cell receptor beta chains follows, all from one sample in a study of blood T cell repertoires in COVID-19. Measured with immunoSEQ multiplex PCR; TCRdb has only the in-frame clones, and not every one. The sample carries tens of thousands of clones, approximately 82% recorded once. The sample comprised peripheral blood. These receptors all stem from a woman between 55 and 75 years old with acute or convalescent COVID-19. CDR3s include the opening cysteine and the closing phenylalanine or tryptophan. The D gene is left open where the match is weak. Some rows have no size entry. The others give once, few or many, or a class for an expanded clone.

CASSLGQLSSGNTIYF	TGCGCCAGCAGCTTGGGACAGCTCAGCTCTGGAAACACCATATATTTT	TRBV5-1	TRBJ1-3	-	-
CASSLLGGRGRINSEAFF	TGCGCCAGCAGCCTACTCGGAGGCAGGGGGCGAATTAACAGTGAAGCTTTCTTT	TRBV4-1	TRBJ1-1	-	TRBD1
CASNGGAMANQPQHF	TGTGCCAGTAATGGGGGGGCGATGGCCAATCAGCCCCAGCATTTT	TRBV19	TRBJ1-5	-	-
CASSGITGASGNTIYF	TGTGCCAGCTCCGGAATTACAGGGGCTTCTGGAAACACCATATATTTT	TRBV18	TRBJ1-3	once	TRBD1
CASSLDQQGRSGYTF	TGCGCCAGCAGCTTGGACCAACAGGGGCGCTCTGGCTACACCTTC	TRBV5-1	TRBJ1-2	-	TRBD1
CASSYGWASGNQPQHF	TGTGCCAGCAGTTACGGGTGGGCGTCCGGCAATCAGCCCCAGCATTTT	TRBV6-6	TRBJ1-5	-	-
CASGAWSEKLFF	TGTGCCAGTGGGGCTTGGAGTGAAAAACTGTTTTTT	TRBV25-1	TRBJ1-4	-	-
CASSAENTEAFF	TGTGCCAGTAGTGCAGAGAACACTGAAGCTTTCTTT	TRBV19	TRBJ1-1	-	-
CASSPGGGEGTDTQYF	TGCGCCAGCAGCCCAGGTGGCGGGGAAGGGACAGATACGCAGTATTTT	TRBV5-1	TRBJ2-3	few	-
CASSQRTDPYEQYF	TGTGCCAGCAGCCAGAGGACAGATCCCTACGAGCAGTACTTC	TRBV3-1/TRBV3-2	TRBJ2-7	-	-
CASSDNGYGYTF	TGTGCCAGCAGTGACAACGGCTATGGCTACACCTTC	TRBV6-1	TRBJ1-2	-	-
CASSRGYQAEAFF	TGTGCCAGCAGTCGAGGGTACCAGGCTGAAGCTTTCTTT	TRBV6-5	TRBJ1-1	-	-
CASSAGALISPQHF	TGTGCCAGCAGCGCAGGGGCCTTAATCAGCCCCCAGCATTTT	TRBV2	TRBJ1-5	-	-
CAWSVREKLFF	TGTGCCTGGAGTGTACGGGAAAAACTGTTTTTT	TRBV30	TRBJ1-4	-	-
CLARSSTDTQYF	TGCTTGGCCAGATCTAGCACAGATACGCAGTATTTT	TRBV29-1	TRBJ2-3	once	-
CASSKGGSGYTF	TGTGCCAGTAGTAAGGGAGGGTCTGGCTACACCTTC	TRBV19	TRBJ1-2	-	-
CASKRQGPTQPQHF	TGTGCCAGCAAAAGACAGGGGCCGACTCAGCCCCAGCATTTT	TRBV6-5	TRBJ1-5	-	TRBD1
CASSMGQGSLKGGELFF	TGTGCCAGCAGCATGGGACAGGGGAGTCTGAAGGGCGGGGAGCTGTTTTTT	TRBV7-3	TRBJ2-2	-	TRBD1
CASSSIGQGSDTEAFF	TGTGCCAGCAGCTCCATCGGACAGGGTTCAGACACTGAAGCTTTCTTT	TRBV5-6	TRBJ1-1	-	TRBD1